These 10 T cell receptor beta chains were sequenced from one sample in a study of T cells in Graves' hyperthyroidism and ophthalmopathy. Researchers amplified the TCR beta CDR3 regions from RNA transcripts. Carried out on the TCR CDR3, a first-round RT-PCR used the HTBI primer set. TCRdb reanalysed the multiplex PCR reads using MiXCR and keeps one entry per CDR3 protein. Here the sample spans under 250,000 distinct CDR3 sequences, approximately 17% being singletons. Sequenced sample: blood. Every receptor here comes from a man aged 50 to 60 with Graves' hyperthyroidism.

This clonotype was detected a few times. This rearrangement joins TRBV27 to TRBJ2-1; D remains ambiguous. Trimming left V 1 base short and J 2 bases short, with 12 bases between. Germline CDR1 is MNHEY and CDR2 is SMNVEV (reference sequence). There are 16 residues in the CDR3. The CDR3 DNA follows: TGTGCCAGCAGTTTATACGCTAACAGCCCCTACAATGAGCAGTTCTTC. Protein: CASSLYANSPYNEQFF.

The rearrangement uses TRBV6-5 and TRBJ1-5; D gene ambiguous. Germline V gene sequence: CDR1 MNHEY, CDR2 SVGAGI. V gave up 4 bases and J gave up 0 bases, with 7 bases separating them. The CDR3 consists of 14 residues. The CDR3 spells CASSWRTSNQPQHF. CDR3 DNA sequence: TGTGCCAGCAGTTGGAGGACTAGCAATCAGCCCCAGCATTTT.

At least ten counts were recorded for this clonotype. J is TRBJ2-2 and V is TRBV29-1, with 8 bases that match TRBD2. The CDR3 runs to 15 residues. The V and J ends lost 8 bases and 0 bases, in that order; junction bases with no gene match: 8. Germline V gene sequence: CDR1 SQVTM, CDR2 ANQGSEA. The CDR3, as DNA: TGCAGCATCCGGGGGGGACTAGCGAACACCGGGGAGCTGTTTTTT. This codes for CSIRGGLANTGELFF.

This chain connects TRBV3-1 to TRBJ1-5; D gene unclear. CDR1 is LGHDT, CDR2 YNNKEL, per germline (reference sequence). This CDR3 region has 19 residues. V was trimmed by 4 bases and J by 0 bases, leaving 22 bases between them. This CDR3 reads CASSLFPKPSRSSNQPQHF. The CDR3 DNA sequence: TGTGCCAGCAGCCTCTTTCCGAAGCCTAGCCGAAGTAGCAATCAGCCCCAGCATTTT. Based on the CDR3 plus reference TRBV3-1 and TRBJ1-5, the full variable domain is DTAVSQTPKYLVTQMGNDKSIKCEQNLGHDTMYWYKQDSKKFLKIMFSYNNKELIINETVPNRFSPKSPDKAHLNLHINSLELGDSAVYFCASSLFPKPSRSSNQPQHFGDGTRLSIL.

This clonotype came up many times. The V gene is TRBV20-1, the J gene TRBJ2-7; TRBD1 agrees at 9 bases. CDR1 DFQATT and CDR2 SNEGSKA come from the germline V gene (reference sequence). CDR3 length equals 15 residues. V lost 6 bases and J lost 5; bases outside the gene matches: 14. The CDR3 coding sequence is TGCAGTGCACCTCAACCGGGACAGGGATGGAACGAGCAGTACTTC. This codes for CSAPQPGQGWNEQYF.

The J gene is TRBJ2-3, the V gene TRBV27; 7 bases are a match to TRBD2. The V segment lost 1 base and the J segment 5 bases; nucleotides outside the gene matches: 6. The CDR3 loop spans 15 amino acids. The germline V gene has CDR1 MNHEY and CDR2 SMNVEV (reference sequence). Here the CDR3 reads CASSLFWGGGDTQYF. CDR3 in DNA: TGTGCCAGCAGTTTATTTTGGGGGGGGGGAGATACGCAGTATTTT.

This clonotype was counted between two and nine times. This sequence may be a read error, since a much larger clone differs from it by one base. The V gene is TRBV20-1, the J gene TRBJ2-1; D possibly corresponds to TRBD2 (5 bases). Trimming took 4 bases from V and 2 from J, leaving 6 bases between them. Germline V gives CDR1 DFQATT, CDR2 SNEGSKA (reference sequence). This CDR3 spans 12 amino acids. In DNA form, the CDR3 reads TGCAGTGCTAAGAGGGCCTACAATGAGCAGTTCTTC. Residues: CSAKRAYNEQFF.

The V gene is TRBV6-2 or TRBV6-3, the J gene TRBJ2-7; 8 nucleotides agree with TRBD2. The CDR3 totals 16 residues. V was clipped by 0 bases and J by 3 bases; unmatched bases: 7. Germline assignment: CDR1 MNHEY and CDR2 SVGEGT. The chain's CDR3 is CASSYSRSGRGYEQYF. CDR3 coding DNA: TGTGCCAGCAGTTACTCGAGGAGCGGGAGAGGCTACGAGCAGTACTTC.

This clonotype was counted a few times. This chain uses TRBV19 with TRBJ2-1; TRBD1 is a possible D gene (6 bases). Looked up from germline, CDR1 is LNHDA and CDR2 is SQIVND (reference sequence). Trimming stripped 5 bases from V and 1 base from J, with 15 bases between. The CDR3 length is 16 residues. The CDR3 loop reads CASSAQTGFSYNEQFF. In DNA, the CDR3 is TGTGCCAGTAGTGCCCAAACAGGGTTTTCCTACAATGAGCAGTTCTTC.

There are many counts of this clonotype. The V gene is TRBV27, the J gene TRBJ2-1; 10 positions match TRBD2. The length of the CDR3 is 14 residues. The germline V gene encodes CDR1 MNHEY and CDR2 SMNVEV (reference sequence). The V gene end was trimmed by 4 bases and the J gene end by 4 bases; junction bases not matched to a gene: 1. CDR3 bases: TGTGCCAGCAGTTCTAGCGGGAGATACAATGAGCAGTTCTTC. Encoded protein: CASSSSGRYNEQFF.